One and the same sample provided the 3 T cell receptor beta chains below, sequenced in a study of PD-1 blockade in classical Hodgkin lymphoma. Clones were read by immunoSEQ multiplex PCR, and TCRdb kept only the in-frame ones, dropping some. The sample lists about 90,000 clones, approximately 91% occurring once. Relapse after autologous stem cell transplantation occurred in every patient, and brentuximab vedotin exposure varied. The sequences come from peripheral blood mononuclear cells (PBMCs), collected before the second cycle of nivolumab. The receptors stem from a human donor with classical Hodgkin lymphoma.

The chain joins TRBV19 to TRBJ2-1, with 9 bases lining up with TRBD2. V trimming: 1 base; J trimming: 7 bases; junction bases outside the gene matches: 8. Germline CDR1 reads LNHDA; CDR2 reads SQIVND (reference sequence). This CDR3 spans 16 amino acids. The CDR3 DNA reads TGTGCCAGTAGTATAGTCGGCGGGAGGGCCGAAAATGAGCAGTTCTTC. Amino acid sequence: CASSIVGGRAENEQFF.

V usage is TRBV4-2 and J usage is TRBJ2-3; no clear D gene. The germline CDR1 and CDR2 sequences are LGHNA and YNFKEQ. This CDR3 spans 15 amino acids. V was shortened by 0 bases and J by 3 bases, with 10 bases between the two germline ends. In DNA, the CDR3 is TGTGCCAGCAGCCAAGAGCCTAGGAGTACAGATACGCAGTATTTT. The encoded protein is CASSQEPRSTDTQYF.

The chain carries TRBV9 and TRBJ2-7; 8 bases agree with TRBD1. Germline CDR1 reads SGDLS; CDR2 reads YYNGEE. This CDR3 is built from 14 residues. V gave up 3 bases and J gave up 5 bases; unmatched junction bases: 7. CDR3 protein: CASSAGDRSNEQYF. CDR3 DNA: TGTGCCAGCAGCGCGGGGGACAGGTCTAACGAGCAGTACTTC.